The rows below give T cell receptor beta chains drawn from one sample of a study of shared clonotypes between healthy human individuals. Data came from immunoSEQ multiplex PCR; TCRdb stores just in-frame clones and leaves some out. The data show millions of clones, 85% to 95% seen once. The sample taken for sequencing was naive CD4+ T cells sorted from blood. The source of these receptors is a man between 18 and 35 years old in good health. CDR3s include the opening cysteine and the closing phenylalanine or tryptophan. The D gene is left open where the match is weak. Size values are once, few and many counts, or a class for expanded clones, and some rows have none.

once,TRBV6-5,TRBJ1-4,NA,TGTGCCAGCAGTTACTCGATCGGGTCCGGGAATGAAAAACTGTTTTTT,CASSYSIGSGNEKLFF
NA,TRBV28,TRBJ1-1,NA,TGTGCCAGCAGTTTACGAGGGGTTGCCACTGAAGCTTTCTTT,CASSLRGVATEAFF
NA,TRBV5-8,TRBJ1-2,NA,TGTGCCAGCAGCTCTGGGAAGGGCCTTCTAGTCTACACCTTC,CASSSGKGLLVYTF
NA,TRBV10-2,TRBJ2-1,TRBD2,TGCGCCAGCAGGGCTAGCGGGGGGGCGATCAATGAGCAGTTCTTC,CASRASGGAINEQFF
few,TRBV5-6,TRBJ2-5,TRBD1,TGTGCCAGCAGCGGAACGGACAGGGGAGAGACCCAGTACTTC,CASSGTDRGETQYF
NA,TRBV28,TRBJ1-6,NA,TGTGCCAGCAGTTTCCGAGGGTCAACCTATAATTCACCCCTCCACTTT,CASSFRGSTYNSPLHF
once,TRBV7-2,TRBJ1-1,NA,TGTGCCAGCAGCCGAACGACAGTTAACACTGAAGCTTTCTTT,CASSRTTVNTEAFF
NA,TRBV19,TRBJ1-2,NA,TGTGCCAGTAGTACCCGCCAGGAAGGTGGCTACACCTTC,CASSTRQEGGYTF
NA,TRBV2,TRBJ2-1,TRBD2,TGTGCCAGCAGTCCCCTAGCGGGAGGGTTCAATGAGCAGTTCTTC,CASSPLAGGFNEQFF
NA,TRBV7-2,TRBJ2-7,NA,TGTGCCAGCAGCTTAACTCAACCCGGACCCGAGCCCTACGAGCAGTACTTC,CASSLTQPGPEPYEQYF
once,TRBV30,TRBJ1-4,NA,TGTGCCTGGAGCCGTGAAAAACTGTTTTTT,CAWSREKLFF
once,TRBV5-4,TRBJ1-2,NA,TGTGCCAGCAGCTTTGTTCGGGGGCGCGGCTATGGCTACACCTTC,CASSFVRGRGYGYTF
NA,TRBV30,TRBJ2-7,NA,TGTGCCTGGAGAGAGGTGGGGGGCTCCTACGAGCAGTACTTC,CAWREVGGSYEQYF
NA,TRBV5-1,TRBJ2-2,TRBD2,TGCGCCAGCAAGAGCGGGGCGACGAACACCGGGGAGCTGTTTTTT,CASKSGATNTGELFF
NA,TRBV18,TRBJ1-2,NA,TGTGCCAGCTCACCAGACGGGGGGCATGGCTACACCTTC,CASSPDGGHGYTF
NA,TRBV6-5,TRBJ1-1,NA,TGTGCCAGCAGCCCCCCGGGCTCGAACACTGAAGCTTTCTTT,CASSPPGSNTEAFF
NA,TRBV5-1,TRBJ2-3,TRBD2,TGCGCCAGCAGCTCCGGGACTAGTGGCACAGATACGCAGTATTTT,CASSSGTSGTDTQYF
NA,TRBV29-1,TRBJ2-1,NA,TGCAGCGTTGTAGTGGGCGGGTATATGAATGAGCAGTTCTTC,CSVVVGGYMNEQFF
NA,TRBV4-3,TRBJ1-2,TRBD1,TGCGCCAGCAGCCCATCGACAGGGGGCCCCTATGGCTACACCTTC,CASSPSTGGPYGYTF
NA,TRBV2,TRBJ2-5,NA,TGTGCCAGCAGAGTCAGAGCAGGCCAACAAGAGACCCAGTACTTC,CASRVRAGQQETQYF
once,TRBV7-9,TRBJ1-6,TRBD1,TGTGCCTACACAGGGGGCGGGAATTCACCCCTCCACTTT,CAYTGGGNSPLHF
NA,TRBV30,TRBJ2-2,TRBD2,TGTGCCTGGAAGTCGGCGGGGGGTAACACCGGGGAGCTGTTTTTT,CAWKSAGGNTGELFF
NA,TRBV30,TRBJ1-1,TRBD1,TGTGCCTGGAGTTCGCCGGGACAGGGGGCCACTGAAGCTTTCTTT,CAWSSPGQGATEAFF
NA,TRBV27,TRBJ1-5,TRBD1,TGTGCCAGCAAGCAAGGGACAGGGTATAGCAATCAGCCCCAGCATTTT,CASKQGTGYSNQPQHF
NA,TRBV11-3,TRBJ1-5,NA,TGTGCCAGCAGCCGCGTTGGACGTTATCAGCCCCAGCATTTT,CASSRVGRYQPQHF
NA,TRBV6-1,TRBJ2-2,NA,TGTGCCAGCAGCCTAGGGACGAACACCGGGGAGCTGTTTTTT,CASSLGTNTGELFF
once,TRBV6-5,TRBJ2-1,TRBD2,TGTGCCAGCAGTTCCCCTAGGGGCGGGAGGGCCATTGAGCAGTTCTTC,CASSSPRGGRAIEQFF
NA,TRBV6-1,TRBJ2-3,TRBD2,TGTGCCAGCAGTGACCTGACTAGCCGGGACCTTCTTGAGACGCAGTATTTT,CASSDLTSRDLLETQYF
NA,TRBV4-3,TRBJ2-6,NA,TGCGCCAGCAGCCAAGGGACCCACTCTGGGGCCAACGTCCTGACTTTC,CASSQGTHSGANVLTF
NA,TRBV15,TRBJ2-1,TRBD2,TGTGCCACCAGCAGAGCTAGCGGGAGTGGGTATGAGCAGTTCTTC,CATSRASGSGYEQFF
NA,TRBV30,TRBJ1-2,NA,TGTGCCTGGGTTGACAGGCCGAACTATGGCTACACCTTC,CAWVDRPNYGYTF
NA,TRBV28,TRBJ1-6,NA,TGTGCCAGCAGTTTTCAACAGCCTAATTCACCCCTCCACTTT,CASSFQQPNSPLHF
NA,TRBV2,TRBJ1-4,NA,TGTGCCAGCAGCCTTTGGGATGAAAAACTGTTTTTT,CASSLWDEKLFF
NA,TRBV7-6,TRBJ2-3,NA,TGTGCCAGCAGCACCCTAGTCGGGGATACGCAGTATTTT,CASSTLVGDTQYF
NA,TRBV11-1,TRBJ2-1,NA,TGTGCCAGCACCATTAACAATGAGCAGTTCTTC,CASTINNEQFF
NA,TRBV6-1,TRBJ2-7,NA,TGTGCCTCAGCACAAGTACCCGAGCAGTACTTC,CASAQVPEQYF
NA,TRBV6-5,TRBJ2-7,NA,TGTGCCAGCAGTCGGGGACAAGCCGGCGAGCAGTACTTC,CASSRGQAGEQYF
NA,TRBV19,TRBJ1-2,NA,TGTGCCAGTAGTATAGACAGGCCTCACTATGCCGGCTACACCTTC,CASSIDRPHYAGYTF
NA,TRBV29-1,TRBJ2-7,NA,TGCAGCGCGGGGGACACCCCAAGCTCCTACGAGCAGTACTTC,CSAGDTPSSYEQYF
few,TRBV2,TRBJ1-5,NA,TGTGCCAGCAGTGCAGGGGCCGAGAGCAATCAGCCCCAGCATTTT,CASSAGAESNQPQHF
NA,TRBV28,TRBJ1-6,NA,TGTGCCAGCAGTTTAAGAGGGGGAAGTAATAATTCACCCCTCCACTTT,CASSLRGGSNNSPLHF
NA,TRBV5-1,TRBJ2-1,NA,TGCGCCAGCAGCCCTTCGGTTGGGGAGCTCAATGAGCAGTTCTTC,CASSPSVGELNEQFF
NA,TRBV9,TRBJ1-4,NA,TGTGCCAGCAGCGTAGATATTGGGTTGACTAATGAAAAACTGTTTTTT,CASSVDIGLTNEKLFF
NA,TRBV5-1,TRBJ2-3,NA,TGCGCCAGCAGCTTGGGACTGGCAGACCCAGATACGCAGTATTTT,CASSLGLADPDTQYF
NA,TRBV2,TRBJ1-5,TRBD1,TGTGCCAGCAGTGATAGACAGGGGTATCAGCCCCAGCATTTT,CASSDRQGYQPQHF
many,TRBV4-1,TRBJ2-5,NA,TGCGCCAGCAGCCTTGCAAGGGTAGAGACCCAGTACTTC,CASSLARVETQYF
NA,TRBV9,TRBJ1-1,TRBD1,TGTGCCAGCAACGGAGGGGACAGGGGGACTGAAGCTTTCTTT,CASNGGDRGTEAFF
NA,TRBV29-1,TRBJ2-7,TRBD1,TGCAGCGTTACAGGGGGCGGAGGGGACTCCTACGAGCAGTACTTC,CSVTGGGGDSYEQYF
NA,TRBV19,TRBJ2-5,NA,TGTGCCAGTAGGGCTACCCAAGGCAGTCAAGAGACCCAGTACTTC,CASRATQGSQETQYF
NA,TRBV30,TRBJ1-6,NA,TGTGCCTGGACCAGGGGTCTTGATTCACCCCTCCACTTT,CAWTRGLDSPLHF